These 2 T cell receptor beta chains were sequenced from one sample in a study of technical replicates of blood from a handful of donors. The method was immunoSEQ multiplex PCR; TCRdb's version includes in-frame clones alone and lacks a portion of them. Of 75,000 to 95,000 clones listed, 95% are singletons. Sequencing was carried out using T cells isolated from PBMCs. Receptors were obtained from a human donor in good health.

This clone showed up many times. The V and J genes are TRBV6-1 and TRBJ2-1, with D possibly being TRBD2 (6 bases). V lost 9 bases and J 6 bases, leaving 18 bases between the germline ends. The germline V gene has CDR1 MNHNS and CDR2 SASEGT. This CDR3 comprises 14 residues. The CDR3 region has the DNA TGTGCCAGTTCCCAGATGAGGCGGGGCAATGAGCAGTTCTTC. The encoded protein is CASSQMRRGNEQFF.

The chain combines TRBV28 with TRBJ1-4; TRBD1 is a possible D gene (5 bases). The germline CDR1 and CDR2 sequences are MDHEN and SYDVKM. The CDR3 loop spans 13 amino acids. Trimming took off 3 bases at V and 7 bases at J, with 9 bases between the two ends. The CDR3 sequence: CASSFRVGEKLFF. CDR3 bases: TGTGCCAGCAGTTTCAGGGTTGGTGAAAAACTGTTTTTT.